This TCR beta chain was recovered during a study of post-analysis software for immune sequencing data. Across the study: The disease courses spanned relapsing-remitting, secondary progressive and progressive-relapsing forms of multiple sclerosis. Points from the study as a whole: Patients with multiple sclerosis recorded significantly lower normalized Chao1 diversity than controls, the study found. Patients used five TRBV segments, including TRBV5-6, TRBV5-1 and TRBV20-1, more often than controls.

The library was made from cDNA and included unique molecular identifiers. The T cell input of roughly 0.85 to 11 million gave roughly 0.5 million cDNA molecules. In TCRdb, the PCR reads were re-called with MiXCR into one record per CDR3 protein. Of fewer than 550,000 distinct CDR3 sequences detected, around a third appear once; the ten largest clones hold 6%. With regard to this clonotype: Its specificity is not known.

Germline CDR1 and CDR2: KGHDR and SFDVKD. V lost 4 bases to trimming and J lost 5 bases, with 7 bases between them. This CDR3 is built from 12 residues. This clonotype originated in a girl aged 2-17 years with multiple sclerosis. V gene TRBV24-1 combines with J gene TRBJ1-2; no reliable D call. Sequencing used blood. CDR3: CATSDSTYGYTF. The CDR3 DNA follows: TGTGCCACCAGTGACTCGACATATGGCTACACCTTC.